The 24 T cell receptor beta chains below come from one sample, sequenced in a study of cytomegalovirus exposure and HLA in healthy donors. The PCR ran on 60 Vbeta and 13 Jbeta primers. Generated by immunoSEQ multiplex PCR, the TCRdb table keeps only in-frame clones and is missing some. The repertoire holds 100,000 to 150,000 clones, with less than 80% as singletons. Sequenced sample: PBMCs. The source of these receptors is a man aged 25 to 40 in good health and CMV-seronegative.

This clone was found a few times. The chain combines TRBV4-1 with TRBJ1-2; 7 nucleotides line up with TRBD1. The J segment lost 3 bases and the V segment lost 2 bases, leaving 3 bases of the junction unmatched. CDR3 length: 14 amino acids. Germline V gene lookup returns CDR1 MGHRA and CDR2 YSYEKL. The CDR3 is CASSQQDRDYGYTF. The CDR3 DNA is TGCGCCAGCAGCCAACAAGACAGGGACTATGGCTACACCTTC.

The chain employs TRBV10-3 and TRBJ1-1; no firm D call. The CDR3 runs to 14 residues. V was shortened by 6 bases and J by 0 bases, with 11 bases between the two germline ends. Germline V gene sequence: CDR1 ENHRY, CDR2 SYGVKD. The CDR3 protein is CAIRGGSMNTEAFF. The CDR3 nucleotides read TGTGCCATCAGAGGAGGAAGTATGAACACTGAAGCTTTCTTT.

The V and J genes are TRBV7-2 and TRBJ2-7; 11 nucleotides match TRBD1. Germline CDR1 reads SGHTA; CDR2 reads FQGNSA. The ends lost 5 bases at V and 3 bases at J; junction bases unmatched: 6. The CDR3 contains 15 residues. Written as DNA, the CDR3 is TGTGCCAGCAGCCAGGACAGGGGGCTAATCTACGAGCAGTACTTC. Translation gives CASSQDRGLIYEQYF.

This clone appeared a few times. The rearrangement links TRBV5-6 to TRBJ2-7; tentative D call: TRBD1 (6 bases). The CDR3 is 14 residues long. V gave up 6 bases and J gave up 2 bases, with 15 bases separating them. Germline CDR1 SGHDT, CDR2 YYEEEE. CDR3: CASKRDILAYEQYF. The DNA for the CDR3 is TGTGCCAGCAAAAGGGACATTCTTGCCTACGAGCAGTACTTC. The full variable domain, rest sourced from reference TRBV5-6 and TRBJ2-7, is DAGVTQSPTHLIKTRGQQVTLRCSPKSGHDTVSWYQQALGQGPQFIFQYYEEEERQRGNFPDRFSGHQFPNYSSELNVNALLLGDSALYLCASKRDILAYEQYFGPGTRLTVT.

This clone was seen only a few times. The chain carries TRBV27 and TRBJ2-1; tentative D call: TRBD1 (5 bases). Germline V gene lookup returns CDR1 MNHEY and CDR2 SMNVEV (reference sequence). V was pared by 6 bases and J by 10 bases, with 13 bases between. The CDR3 runs 12 residues. In DNA, the CDR3 is TGTGCCAGCAGCTCAGGGAATAGAGAGCAGTTCTTC. This gives the protein CASSSGNREQFF.

The V and J genes are TRBV9 and TRBJ2-2; 7 bases are a match to TRBD1. Germline-derived CDR1 and CDR2 are SGDLS and YYNGEE. The junction had 14 bases not matched to a gene; V was cut back by 6 bases and J by 0 bases. The CDR3 extends over 18 amino acids. The CDR3 spells CASTSRDSPIANTGELFF. The CDR3 coding sequence is TGTGCCAGCACCTCCCGGGACAGCCCCATCGCGAACACCGGGGAGCTGTTTTTT.

The chain employs TRBV6-5 and TRBJ2-5; 7 nucleotides align to TRBD2. The assigned J gene may be wrong: the sequence end matches TRBJ2-7 better. The germline gives CDR1 MNHEY, CDR2 SVGAGI. The CDR3 consists of 16 residues. The chain's CDR3 is CASSYGSGDSAYEQYF. For the CDR3, the DNA is TGTGCCAGCAGTTACGGAAGCGGGGATTCCGCCTACGAGCAGTACTTC.

Concerning this clone itself: One end of the junction does not line up with germline, which may come from a read error. The chain recombines TRBV9 with TRBJ2-5, with D possibly being TRBD2 (6 bases). Germline V gives CDR1 SGDLS, CDR2 YYNGEE. The CDR3 is made up of 15 amino acids. CDR3 coding DNA: TGTGCCAGCAGCACCGAGGGGACTCTTCAAGAGGCCCAGTACTTC. It translates to CASSTEGTLQEAQYF. Looking up the rest from reference TRBV9 and TRBJ2-5 gives the full variable domain: DSGVTQTPKHLITATGQRVTLRCSPRSGDLSVYWYQQSLDQGLQFLIQYYNGEERAKGNILERFSAQQFPDLHSELNLSSLELGDSALYFCASSTEGTLQEAQYFGPGTRLLVL.

The chain is built from TRBV5-6 and TRBJ1-1; D is undetermined. This CDR3 comprises 12 residues. V was pared by 3 bases and J by 4 bases, with 7 bases between. The germline V gene encodes CDR1 SGHDT and CDR2 YYEEEE. CDR3 DNA: TGTGCCAGCAGCTCTCTTTTCACTGAAGCTTTCTTT. It encodes CASSSLFTEAFF.

Here the CDR3 DNA reads TGTGCCAGCAGCTTAGTGCTGGCGGGCACAGATACGCAGTATTTT. This translates into CASSLVLAGTDTQYF. J is TRBJ2-3 and V is TRBV7-9; D unclear. The V gene lost 1 base and the J gene lost 1 base, with 9 bases spanning the gap. The CDR3 runs 15 residues. The germline CDR1 and CDR2 sequences are SEHNR and FQNEAQ (reference sequence).

This chain uses TRBV9 with TRBJ1-2, with TRBD1 identical over 10 bases. V trimming: 1 base; J trimming: 4 bases; junction bases outside the gene matches: 4. The CDR3 totals 15 residues. Germline V gene data show CDR1 as SGDLS and CDR2 as YYNGEE. In DNA, the CDR3 is TGTGCCAGCAGCGTATTGGACAGGGGGGCCTATGGCTACACCTTC. This codes for CASSVLDRGAYGYTF.

The chain carries TRBV6-1 and TRBJ1-1; perhaps TRBD1 as D (6 bases). CDR3 length: 14 residues. Germline V CDR1 and CDR2: MNHNS, SASEGT. V shed 1 base and J shed 7 bases, with 13 bases lying between them. CDR3: CASSEEGVWGEAFF. The CDR3 DNA sequence: TGTGCCAGCAGTGAAGAGGGGGTTTGGGGTGAAGCTTTCTTT.

This clone was picked up a small number of times. The chain links TRBV6-6 to TRBJ1-2, with TRBD1 identical over 8 bases. Per germline, CDR1 MNHNY and CDR2 SVGAGI (reference sequence). The CDR3 loop spans 15 amino acids. J was trimmed by 2 bases and V by 0 bases; bases with no gene match: 2. The CDR3 reads CASSYSAGGNYGYTF. CDR3 bases: TGTGCCAGCAGTTACTCCGCAGGGGGCAACTATGGCTACACCTTC.

V and J are TRBV7-2 and TRBJ2-7; possibly TRBD1 for D (6 bases). This CDR3 has 13 residues. Trimming shortened V by 5 bases and J by 3 bases, and 11 bases separated the two germline ends. The germline V gene has CDR1 SGHTA and CDR2 FQGNSA. CDR3 loop: CASSRDNYYEQYF. CDR3 DNA sequence: TGTGCCAGCAGCCGGGACAACTACTACGAGCAGTACTTC.

This CDR3 is CASSIVSGGIYNEQFF. CDR3 DNA: TGTGCCAGTAGTATAGTTTCGGGGGGTATCTACAATGAGCAGTTCTTC. This chain links TRBV19 with TRBJ2-1, with 7 bases aligning to TRBD2. Unmatched junction bases numbered 6, after V lost 1 base and J lost 3 bases. The CDR3 contains 16 residues. From germline, CDR1 is LNHDA and CDR2 SQIVND (reference sequence). Full variable domain (outside the CDR3, taken from reference TRBV19 and TRBJ2-1): DGGITQSPKYLFRKEGQNVTLSCEQNLNHDAMYWYRQDPGQGLRLIYYSQIVNDFQKGDIAEGYSVSREKKESFPLTVTSAQKNPTAFYLCASSIVSGGIYNEQFFGPGTRLTVL.

This rearrangement joins TRBV6-6 to TRBJ2-3; 7 positions match TRBD1. Trimming took 6 bases from V and 5 from J; bases not matched to a gene: 8. The CDR3 contains 14 residues. Germline V gives CDR1 MNHNY, CDR2 SVGAGI (reference sequence). CDR3 protein: CASRDGQVVDTQYF. In nucleotides, the CDR3 is TGTGCCAGCAGGGACGGACAGGTAGTAGATACGCAGTATTTT.

The chain is built from TRBV2 and TRBJ2-5; possibly TRBD1 for D (7 bases). Germline V gene lookup returns CDR1 SNHLY and CDR2 FYNNEI. The CDR3 runs 14 residues. V gave up 7 bases and J gave up 11 bases, with 23 bases separating them. The CDR3, as DNA: TGTGCCAGCACCCGTAGGGGCAGGGGGGAGGAGCAGTACTTC. Amino acids: CASTRRGRGEEQYF.

V and J are TRBV5-1 and TRBJ2-5; unclear D gene. V dropped 4 bases and J dropped 2 bases, with 9 bases sitting between them. Per germline, CDR1 SGHRS and CDR2 YFSETQ. The length of the CDR3 is 13 residues. CDR3 bases: TGCGCCAGCAGCCCCGGGTCTCAAGAGACCCAGTACTTC. This translates into CASSPGSQETQYF.

J is TRBJ2-5 and V is TRBV30; a possible D gene is TRBD2 (6 bases). This CDR3 region has 13 residues. The germline CDR1 and CDR2 sequences are GTSNPN and SVGIG (reference sequence). V lost 0 bases and J lost 6, with 11 bases in between. The CDR3 region is CAWSVKGGKTQYF. CDR3 nucleotide sequence: TGTGCCTGGAGTGTTAAGGGCGGGAAGACCCAGTACTTC. Filled out from reference TRBV30 and TRBJ2-5, the complete variable domain reads SQTIHQWPATLVQPVGSPLSLECTVEGTSNPNLYWYRQAAGRGLQLLFYSVGIGQISSEVPQNLSASRPQDRQFILSSKKLLLSDSGFYLCAWSVKGGKTQYFGPGTRLLVL.

J is TRBJ1-5 and V is TRBV10-2; D is possibly TRBD1 (6 bases). The CDR3 length is 15 residues. V was trimmed by 2 bases and J by 4 bases, leaving 12 bases between them. CDR1 and CDR2 (germline): WSHSY, SAAADI. The CDR3 coding sequence is TGCGCCAGCAGTGAGAACAGGGATGGTAATCAGCCCCAGCATTTT. Amino acids: CASSENRDGNQPQHF.

This clone was recorded once. This CDR3 reads CASSVGTVGTDTQYF. CDR3 coding DNA: TGTGCCAGCAGCGTCGGGACTGTCGGCACAGATACGCAGTATTTT. The chain combines TRBV9 with TRBJ2-3; a possible D gene is TRBD2 (6 bases). Trimming cost V 2 bases and J 1 base, with 11 bases left between them. Per the germline V gene, CDR1 is SGDLS and CDR2 is YYNGEE. This CDR3 region has 15 residues.

The chain combines TRBV11-3 with TRBJ2-5; a weak D match, TRBD1 (6 bases). The J call may be faulty, since TRBJ2-7 better matches the DNA end. The CDR3 length is 13 residues. CDR1 is SGHNT and CDR2 is YENEEA in the germline V gene. The CDR3 DNA is TGTGCCAGCAGCTTCCACACAGGGTACGAGCAGTACTTC. As protein: CASSFHTGYEQYF.

V usage is TRBV9 and J usage is TRBJ1-1; TRBD1 matches at 11 bases. This CDR3 is built from 18 residues. The V gene end was trimmed by 3 bases and the J gene end by 2 bases; junction bases not matched to a gene: 12. Germline CDR1 reads SGDLS; CDR2 reads YYNGEE. CDR3 DNA: TGTGCCAGCAGCGCGACCGTCCGGGACAGGGGGGCCAACACTGAAGCTTTCTTT. Residues: CASSATVRDRGANTEAFF.

This clone has only one observation. This chain joins TRBV27 and TRBJ2-5; 7 bases map to TRBD1. Unmatched junction bases numbered 8, after V lost 5 bases and J lost 2 bases. This CDR3 comprises 15 residues. Germline CDR1 reads MNHEY; CDR2 reads SMNVEV (reference sequence). This CDR3 reads CASSRLGQLQETQYF. The CDR3 DNA is TGTGCCAGCAGTCGGTTGGGACAGCTACAAGAGACCCAGTACTTC.